This TCR beta chain was recovered during a study of blood T cell repertoires in COVID-19. At the level of the study: Spain, Italy and the United States supplied samples that represented acute and convalescent COVID-19.

The ends lost 5 bases at V and 0 bases at J; junction bases unmatched: 5. CDR3 length: 15 amino acids. The V gene's germline CDR1 is LNHDA and CDR2 SQIVND (reference sequence). Measured with immunoSEQ multiplex PCR; TCRdb has only the in-frame clones, and not every one. The table records 110,000 to 150,000 clones, about 70% of them present only once. Sequencing was carried out using peripheral blood. The TCR comes from a man at least 80 years old with acute or convalescent COVID-19. The chain carries TRBV19 and TRBJ2-3; TRBD2 matches at 7 bases. CDR3 in amino acids: CASSSAAGSTDTQYF. CDR3 sequence (DNA): TGTGCCAGTAGTTCCGCAGCGGGGAGCACAGATACGCAGTATTTT.